This T cell receptor beta chain was sequenced in a study of OX40 agonist ivuxolimab in advanced cancers. The data were produced by immunoSEQ multiplex PCR, yet TCRdb's version contains in-frame clones alone and is incomplete. This table has about 80,000 clones, approximately 92% appearing once. The CDR3 sequence is 11 residues long. Germline CDR1 reads SGHRS; CDR2 reads YFSETQ. Trimming took 2 bases from V and 8 from J, leaving 7 bases between them. The sequence came from an adult with an advanced solid tumor such as melanoma, head and neck, liver or kidney cancer. The input for sequencing was CD4+ or CD8+ T cells sorted from blood, taken in a trial of the OX40 agonist ivuxolimab. The chain employs TRBV5-1 and TRBJ2-5, with no clear D. The DNA for the CDR3 is TGCGCCAGCAGCTTTAAGGGAACCCAGTACTTC. As protein: CASSFKGTQYF.